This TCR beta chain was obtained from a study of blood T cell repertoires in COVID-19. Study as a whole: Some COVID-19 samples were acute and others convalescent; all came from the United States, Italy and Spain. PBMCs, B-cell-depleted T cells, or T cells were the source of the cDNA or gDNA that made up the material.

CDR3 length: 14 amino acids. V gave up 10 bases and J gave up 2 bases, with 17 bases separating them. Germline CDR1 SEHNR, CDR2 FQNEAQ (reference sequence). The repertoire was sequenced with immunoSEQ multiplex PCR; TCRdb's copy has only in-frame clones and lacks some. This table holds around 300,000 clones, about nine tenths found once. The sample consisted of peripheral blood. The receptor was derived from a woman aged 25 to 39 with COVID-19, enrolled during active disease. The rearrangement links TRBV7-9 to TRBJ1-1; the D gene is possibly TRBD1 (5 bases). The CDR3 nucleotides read TGTGCCACCACACCGGGGGATACCAACACTGAAGCTTTCTTT. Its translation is CATTPGDTNTEAFF.